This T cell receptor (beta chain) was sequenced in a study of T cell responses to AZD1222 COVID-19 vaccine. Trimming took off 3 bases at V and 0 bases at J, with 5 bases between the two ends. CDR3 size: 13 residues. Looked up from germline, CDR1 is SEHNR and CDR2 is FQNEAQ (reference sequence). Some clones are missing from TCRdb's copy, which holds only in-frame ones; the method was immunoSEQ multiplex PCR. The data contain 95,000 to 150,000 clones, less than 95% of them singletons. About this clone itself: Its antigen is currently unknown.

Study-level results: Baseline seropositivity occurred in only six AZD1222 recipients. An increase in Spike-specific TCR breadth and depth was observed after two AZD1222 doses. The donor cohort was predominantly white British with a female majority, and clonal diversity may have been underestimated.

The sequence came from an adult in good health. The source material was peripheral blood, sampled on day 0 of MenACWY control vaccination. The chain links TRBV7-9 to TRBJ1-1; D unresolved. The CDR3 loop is CASSFGLNTEAFF. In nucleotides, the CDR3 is TGTGCCAGCAGCTTCGGGTTGAACACTGAAGCTTTCTTT.